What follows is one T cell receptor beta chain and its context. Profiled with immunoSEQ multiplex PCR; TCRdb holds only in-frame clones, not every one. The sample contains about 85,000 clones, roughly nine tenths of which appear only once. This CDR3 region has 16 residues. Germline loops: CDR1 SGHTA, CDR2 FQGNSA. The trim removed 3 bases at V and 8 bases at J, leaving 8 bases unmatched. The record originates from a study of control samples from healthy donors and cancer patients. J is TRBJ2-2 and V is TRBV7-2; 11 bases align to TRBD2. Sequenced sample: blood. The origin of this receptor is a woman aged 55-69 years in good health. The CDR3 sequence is CASSFLLAGVSGELFF. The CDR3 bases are TGTGCCAGCAGCTTCTTACTAGCGGGAGTTTCGGGGGAGCTGTTTTTT.